These 19 T cell receptor beta chains were all obtained from the same sample, sequenced in a study of blood T cells in healthy people across ages. Using a J-beta primer mix together with a sample-barcoded 5' primer, a second PCR was run for roughly 7 to 12 cycles. TCRdb reprocessed the 5' RACE reads via MiXCR and lists one record per CDR3 protein. The table has around 670,000 distinct CDR3 sequences, approximately 30% seen once. Sequenced input: blood. These receptors came from a woman of 80 years or more in good health.

The sample holds one count of this clonotype. Because it lacks the conserved phenylalanine or tryptophan at the end, this CDR3 is likely a read error. The chain uses TRBV5-1 and TRBJ2-7; D gene uncertain. The CDR3 loop spans 14 amino acids. Trimming removed 3 bases from V and 0 bases from J, with 10 bases in between. The germline gives CDR1 SGHRS, CDR2 YFSETQ. The CDR3 is CASSSDGSSYEQYY. The CDR3 DNA sequence: TGCGCCAGCAGCTCGGACGGTAGCTCCTACGAGCAGTACTAC.

This clonotype was counted between two and nine times. V usage is TRBV5-1 and J usage is TRBJ2-3, with D possibly being TRBD2 (5 bases). V shed 2 bases and J shed 4 bases, with 14 bases lying between them. The germline V gene encodes CDR1 SGHRS and CDR2 YFSETQ. The CDR3 runs 15 residues. The CDR3 DNA follows: TGCGCCAGCAGCTTCCCTGAGGGCGAGGCAGATACGCAGTATTTT. Protein product: CASSFPEGEADTQYF.

This clonotype was picked up a small number of times. The chain combines TRBV30 with TRBJ2-7; D gene uncertain. Germline CDR1 GTSNPN, CDR2 SVGIG (reference sequence). The CDR3 loop spans 15 amino acids. Between the trimmed V and J ends, which lost 2 bases and 0 bases, there was a span of 14 bases. The CDR3 here is CAWSWRLVSSYEQYF. The CDR3 DNA is TGTGCCTGGAGTTGGCGGCTTGTAAGCTCCTACGAGCAGTACTTC.

This clonotype was observed a few times. The chain carries TRBV12-3 or TRBV12-4 and TRBJ2-3; TRBD2 might be the D (5 bases). The ends were cut back, 2 bases at V and 4 bases at J, with 10 bases in the middle. This CDR3 comprises 14 residues. The CDR3 spells CASSLLVEADTQYF. CDR3 coding DNA: TGTGCCAGCAGTTTACTAGTGGAGGCAGATACGCAGTATTTT.

Many counts were recorded for this clonotype. The genes are TRBV29-1 and TRBJ2-7; 11 bases agree with TRBD1. With V trimmed by 5 bases and J by 3 bases, 12 bases remained unmatched. CDR3 size: 16 residues. Germline CDR1 is SQVTM and CDR2 is ANQGSEA. The CDR3: CSVHTPDRGPGYEQYF. The CDR3 bases are TGCAGCGTTCACACACCGGACAGGGGGCCAGGCTACGAGCAGTACTTC.

This clonotype was seen ten or more times. The CDR3 region is CSALLAGGGQETQYF. The CDR3, as DNA: TGCAGTGCCCTACTAGCGGGGGGCGGGCAAGAGACCCAGTACTTC. This chain connects TRBV20-1 to TRBJ2-5, with TRBD2 identical over 12 bases. The CDR3 spans 15 residues. Germline-derived CDR1 and CDR2 are DFQATT and SNEGSKA (reference sequence). V trimming: 6 bases; J trimming: 2 bases; junction bases outside the gene matches: 7.

The V call is TRBV11-2, the J call TRBJ2-2; D gene uncertain. The CDR3 runs 16 residues. Trimming took off 0 bases at V and 6 bases at J, with 14 bases between the two ends. Germline V gene sequence: CDR1 SGHAT, CDR2 FQNNGV. DNA for the CDR3: TGTGCCAGCAGCTTAGATCAGTCGATGGTTCCCGGGGAGCTGTTTTTT. This gives the protein CASSLDQSMVPGELFF.

This chain uses TRBV7-2 with TRBJ2-3, with D perhaps TRBD2 (6 bases). CDR1 is SGHTA, CDR2 FQGNSA, per germline. Between the trimmed V and J ends, which lost 0 bases and 4 bases, there was a span of 20 bases. This CDR3 has 18 amino acids. This chain's CDR3 is CASSLAKRLTSFSDTQYF. CDR3 nucleotides: TGTGCCAGCAGCTTAGCGAAACGATTGACTAGTTTCTCAGATACGCAGTATTTT.

This clonotype showed up many times. The chain uses TRBV20-1 and TRBJ2-3, with TRBD2 identical over 12 bases. After removal of 0 bases from V and 4 bases from J, the junction contained 5 bases not matched to a gene. Germline V CDR1 and CDR2: DFQATT, SNEGSKA (reference sequence). CDR3 length: 16 amino acids. CDR3 loop: CSAREELAGGSDTQYF. For the CDR3, the DNA is TGCAGTGCTAGAGAGGAACTAGCGGGGGGATCAGATACGCAGTATTTT.

A single count supports this clonotype. This chain connects TRBV11-3 to TRBJ1-1; D possibly corresponds to TRBD1 (5 bases). V lost 5 bases to trimming and J lost 0 bases, with 16 bases between them. The CDR3 has 16 residues. Germline V gives CDR1 SGHNT, CDR2 YENEEA. The CDR3 DNA sequence: TGTGCCAGCAGCCCGCGTGATCGCAGGGTGAACACTGAAGCTTTCTTT. Protein sequence: CASSPRDRRVNTEAFF.

Comment on this clonotype: With a much larger clone just one base away, this may be a read error. The chain employs TRBV5-5 and TRBJ2-7; weak D call: TRBD2 (6 bases). Germline V gene sequence: CDR1 SGHKS, CDR2 YYEKEE (reference sequence). Trimming took 4 bases from V and 3 from J, leaving 14 bases between them. This CDR3 contains 14 residues. CDR3 coding DNA: TGTGCCAGCAGCGCGACTTGGGGGGACTACGAGCAGTACTTC. As protein: CASSATWGDYEQYF.

There are many counts of this clonotype. V usage is TRBV3-1 and J usage is TRBJ1-2; D gene unclear. Germline CDR1 reads LGHDT; CDR2 reads YNNKEL (reference sequence). This CDR3 is built from 16 residues. V was cut by 1 base and J by 5 bases, with 17 bases left in between. As DNA, the CDR3 is TGTGCCAGCAGCCAAGGAATAATCGGTGCTCGGTATGGCTACACCTTC. Its translation: CASSQGIIGARYGYTF.

This clonotype was counted a few times. The chain carries TRBV27 and TRBJ1-5; D remains unclear. The CDR3 runs 13 residues. The germline V gene encodes CDR1 MNHEY and CDR2 SMNVEV (reference sequence). Trimming took 5 bases from V and 3 from J, leaving 8 bases between them. The CDR3 region is CASSEYNNQPQHF. In nucleotides, the CDR3 is TGTGCCAGCAGTGAATATAACAATCAGCCCCAGCATTTT.

Many counts were recorded for this clonotype. This chain uses TRBV9 with TRBJ1-1; D not certain. The V gene lost 5 bases and the J gene lost 6 bases, with 14 bases spanning the gap. CDR3 size: 13 residues. The germline V gene has CDR1 SGDLS and CDR2 YYNGEE. DNA for the CDR3: TGTGCCAGCAGTAGAAGGGCCTCTGCTGAAGCTTTCTTT. Translation: CASSRRASAEAFF.

With respect to this clonotype: A much larger clone differs by one base, so this may be a read error. The chain links TRBV7-2 to TRBJ2-5; unclear D gene. V was trimmed by 4 bases and J by 2 bases, leaving 14 bases between them. The CDR3 sequence is 15 residues long. Germline assignment: CDR1 SGHTA and CDR2 FQGNSA. This CDR3 is CASSYMFTIQETQYF. As DNA, the CDR3 is TGTGCCAGCAGCTACATGTTCACGATTCAAGAGACCCAGTACTTC.

Notes on this clonotype: This could be a read error, since a much larger clone is one nucleotide away. V is TRBV7-2 and J is TRBJ1-1, with D maybe TRBD1 (6 bases). This CDR3 comprises 14 residues. Germline V gene data show CDR1 as SGHTA and CDR2 as FQGNSA. The CDR3 DNA follows: TGTGCCAGCACCATAATTACAGGGAACACTGACGCTTTCTTT. This codes for CASTIITGNTDAFF.

This clonotype showed up just a few times. A much more abundant neighbour one base away suggests this may be a read error. The CDR3 bases are TGTGCCAGCAGCCCATTTAGCGGGGGGTCATCCCACAATGAGCAGTACTTC. It encodes CASSPFSGGSSHNEQYF. The genes are TRBV7-2 and TRBJ2-1; 10 nucleotides match TRBD2. The J call may be wrong; the DNA end is better matched by TRBJ2-7. Germline CDR1 is SGHTA and CDR2 is FQGNSA. The CDR3 has 17 amino acids.

Sample share makes this clonotype medium-sized. The rearrangement links TRBV7-2 to TRBJ2-7; no reliable D call. V dropped 8 bases and J dropped 3 bases, with 14 bases sitting between them. CDR1 and CDR2 from the germline V gene are SGHTA and FQGNSA. This CDR3 region has 13 residues. This CDR3 is CASSAYFLYEQYF. The CDR3 DNA reads as TGTGCCAGCTCAGCTTACTTTCTCTACGAGCAGTACTTC.

This clonotype appeared many times. The chain employs TRBV20-1 and TRBJ2-7, with a possible D match to TRBD1 (5 bases). V was pared by 4 bases and J by 2 bases, with 15 bases between. The CDR3 consists of 14 residues. In germline, CDR1 is DFQATT, CDR2 SNEGSKA (reference sequence). The CDR3: CSANNPRGTYEQYF. The CDR3 coding sequence is TGCAGTGCTAACAACCCAAGGGGAACCTACGAGCAGTACTTC.